A selection of T cell receptor beta chains follows, all from one sample in a study of CD8+CD57+ T cells in acquired aplastic anemia. TCRdb re-analysed the reads in MiXCR, keeping a single row per CDR3 protein. The sample yields tens of thousands of distinct CDR3 sequences, around 70% seen once. The sequenced sample was sorted CD4+, CD8+, or CD8+CD57+ T cells (not recorded which) from PBMCs. The receptor set was obtained from a human donor with aplastic anemia. CDR3s include the opening cysteine and the closing phenylalanine or tryptophan. The D gene is left open where the match is weak. Size values are once, few and many counts, or a class for expanded clones, and some rows have none.

j_call	d_call	clone_size	v_call	cdr3_aa	cdr3_nt
TRBJ2-1	-	-	TRBV9	CASSVEQDAYNEQFF	TGTGCCAGCAGCGTGGAGCAGGACGCCTACAATGAGCAGTTCTTC
TRBJ2-2	-	many	TRBV19	CASSITANTGELFF	TGTGCCAGTAGTATCACTGCGAACACCGGGGAGCTGTTTTTT
TRBJ2-1	-	-	TRBV10-3	CAISEPLGAVNEQFF	TGTGCCATCAGTGAACCCTTAGGAGCTGTTAATGAGCAGTTCTTC
TRBJ2-5	-	-	TRBV6-5	CASSYRGDQQYF	TGTGCCAGCAGTTACCGGGGTGACCAGCAGTACTTC
TRBJ1-2	-	few	TRBV7-9	CASSLVQAYGYTF	TGTGCCAGCAGCTTGGTCCAGGCCTATGGCTACACCTTC
TRBJ1-3	-	-	TRBV29-1	CSVGESGNTIYF	TGCAGCGTAGGGGAGAGTGGAAACACCATATATTTT
TRBJ2-4	-	-	TRBV20-1	CSARGDSAKNIQYF	TGCAGTGCTAGGGGGGACTCAGCCAAAAACATTCAGTACTTC
TRBJ2-5	TRBD2	-	TRBV6-1	CASSPVAGVGETQYF	TGTGCCAGCAGTCCGGTAGCGGGAGTGGGGGAGACCCAGTACTTC
TRBJ2-1	TRBD2	-	TRBV20-1	CSTRVIGRGDVNEQFF	TGCAGTACTAGAGTCATCGGGCGGGGGGACGTCAATGAGCAGTTCTTC
TRBJ2-7	TRBD1	-	TRBV7-6	CASGSGGEQYF	TGTGCCAGCGGGTCAGGGGGTGAGCAGTACTTC
TRBJ2-7	-	-	TRBV2	CASSADRVSEQYF	TGTGCCAGCAGTGCGGACAGAGTGAGCGAGCAGTACTTC
TRBJ1-1	TRBD1	-	TRBV20-1	CSARDMAGGHTEAFF	TGCAGTGCTAGAGATATGGCAGGGGGGCACACTGAAGCTTTCTTT
TRBJ1-3	-	-	TRBV24-1	CATSDPIDSGNTIYF	TGTGCCACCAGTGACCCGATAGACTCTGGAAACACCATATATTTT
TRBJ2-7	-	-	TRBV7-2	CASSTDKYEQYF	TGTGCCAGCAGCACGGACAAGTACGAGCAGTACTTC
TRBJ2-1	-	few	TRBV7-6	CASSLGVSGRDEQFF	TGTGCCAGCAGCTTAGGTGTTTCAGGGCGAGATGAGCAGTTCTTC
TRBJ2-5	TRBD1	once	TRBV25-1	CASRDRGNLVETQYF	TGTGCCAGCAGGGACAGGGGCAATTTGGTGGAGACCCAGTACTTC
TRBJ1-6	TRBD1	-	TRBV7-9	CASSSDRDRNSPLHF	TGTGCCAGCAGCTCCGACCGGGACAGAAATTCACCCCTCCACTTT
TRBJ2-1	TRBD2	-	TRBV11-1	CASSSPLAGERSEQFF	TGTGCCAGCAGCTCGCCACTAGCGGGAGAGCGGAGTGAGCAGTTCTTC
TRBJ1-2	-	once	TRBV19	CASTPDGTTGQGYTF	TGTGCCAGTACCCCGGATGGGACGACGGGCCAAGGCTACACCTTC
TRBJ1-1	-	-	TRBV29-1	CSVVDGLNTEAFF	TGCAGCGTTGTTGACGGCCTGAACACTGAAGCTTTCTTT